A single sample gave rise to the 3 T cell receptor beta chains below, sequenced in a study of blood T cells in healthy people across ages. A second PCR of 7 to 11 cycles used a sample-barcoded 5' primer and a J-beta primer mix. TCRdb re-called the 5' RACE reads with MiXCR, one entry per CDR3 protein. The sample holds hundreds of thousands of distinct CDR3 sequences, roughly two fifths seen once. The specimen sequenced was blood. These receptor sequences come from a man older than 75 in good health.

Remarks on this clonotype: It may be a read error: a sequence one base away is much more abundant. The chain couples TRBV5-6 to TRBJ2-2, with D tentatively TRBD1 (5 bases). Germline V gene sequence: CDR1 SGHDT, CDR2 YYEEEE. The length of the CDR3 is 16 residues. The V and J ends lost 6 bases and 2 bases respectively, with 17 bases between them. The DNA of the CDR3 is TGTGCCAGCACCGAACCGAGACAGTTAAACACCGGGGAGCTGTTTTTT. Amino acids: CASTEPRQLNTGELFF.

This clonotype was seen a single time. The J gene is TRBJ2-5, the V gene TRBV27; D is possibly TRBD2 (6 bases). The J call is uncertain, as TRBJ2-7 better fits the DNA end. Germline lookup yields CDR1 MNHEY and CDR2 SMNVEV (reference sequence). The CDR3 loop spans 12 amino acids. DNA for the CDR3: TGTGCCAGCAGTTTAGCGGGGCTCGAGCAGTACTTC. Residues: CASSLAGLEQYF.

In its sample, this clonotype was seen many times. The chain joins TRBV5-5 to TRBJ2-2; 8 bases agree with TRBD2. CDR1 is SGHKS and CDR2 is YYEKEE in the germline V gene (reference sequence). This CDR3 has 15 amino acids. The junction had 3 bases not matched to a gene; V was cut back by 0 bases and J by 5 bases. This CDR3 reads CASSLVRGGTGELFF. Here the CDR3 DNA reads TGTGCCAGCAGCTTGGTACGGGGGGGGACCGGGGAGCTGTTTTTT.